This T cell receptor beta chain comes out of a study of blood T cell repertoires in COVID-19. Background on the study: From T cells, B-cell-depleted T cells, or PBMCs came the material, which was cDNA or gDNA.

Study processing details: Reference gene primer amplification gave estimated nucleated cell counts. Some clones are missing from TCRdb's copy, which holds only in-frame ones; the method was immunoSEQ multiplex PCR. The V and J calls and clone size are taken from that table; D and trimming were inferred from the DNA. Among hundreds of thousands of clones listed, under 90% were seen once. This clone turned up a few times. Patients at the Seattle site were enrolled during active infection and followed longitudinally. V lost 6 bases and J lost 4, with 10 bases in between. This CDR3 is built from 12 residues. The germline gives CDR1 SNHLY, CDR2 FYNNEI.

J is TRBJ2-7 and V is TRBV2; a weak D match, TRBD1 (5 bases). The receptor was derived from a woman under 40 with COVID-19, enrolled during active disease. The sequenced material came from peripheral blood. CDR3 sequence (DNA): TGTGCCAGCAGAGACAGCCTTTACGAGCAGTACTTC. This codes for CASRDSLYEQYF.